This TCR beta chain is from a study of shared clonotypes between healthy human individuals. Note on this clone: What it recognizes is unknown.

Terminally differentiated effector memory CD45RA+ cells were left out of the naive CD8 fraction, which was CD45RO-negative and positively selected for CCR7. Every donor was a Caucasian adult from Nashville, Tennessee. The study's findings and limits: Larger richness was generally estimated for naive than memory subsets.

Sequencing used immunoSEQ multiplex PCR; TCRdb keeps in-frame clones, though not all of them. The table lists some 740,000 clones, about 91% of them singletons. The ends lost 3 bases at V and 7 bases at J; junction bases unmatched: 8. The CDR3 has 15 residues. From germline, CDR1 is SEHNR and CDR2 FQNEAQ (reference sequence). The chain joins TRBV7-9 to TRBJ2-1; TRBD2 aligns across 8 bases. Sequenced input: naive CD8+ T cells sorted from blood. This sequence originates from a young man in good health. The CDR3, as DNA: TGTGCCAGCAGCTTTAGTAGCGGGATCGGGAATGAGCAGTTCTTC. It is translated as CASSFSSGIGNEQFF.